This record covers a single TCR beta chain. Generated by immunoSEQ multiplex PCR, the TCRdb table keeps only in-frame clones and is missing some. This table holds tens of thousands of clones, around 92% found once. The source of the sample is a study of technical replicates of blood from several donors. V trimming: 2 bases; J trimming: 4 bases; junction bases outside the gene matches: 4. CDR1 is SGHAT and CDR2 is FQNNGV in the germline V gene. CDR3 length: 15 residues. The TCR sequence derives from a human donor in good health. V and J are TRBV11-2 and TRBJ1-1; 10 positions match TRBD1. Sample: T cells isolated from PBMCs. The CDR3 region is CASSLFGTGATEAFF. The CDR3 DNA reads TGTGCCAGCAGCTTATTTGGGACAGGGGCCACTGAAGCTTTCTTT.